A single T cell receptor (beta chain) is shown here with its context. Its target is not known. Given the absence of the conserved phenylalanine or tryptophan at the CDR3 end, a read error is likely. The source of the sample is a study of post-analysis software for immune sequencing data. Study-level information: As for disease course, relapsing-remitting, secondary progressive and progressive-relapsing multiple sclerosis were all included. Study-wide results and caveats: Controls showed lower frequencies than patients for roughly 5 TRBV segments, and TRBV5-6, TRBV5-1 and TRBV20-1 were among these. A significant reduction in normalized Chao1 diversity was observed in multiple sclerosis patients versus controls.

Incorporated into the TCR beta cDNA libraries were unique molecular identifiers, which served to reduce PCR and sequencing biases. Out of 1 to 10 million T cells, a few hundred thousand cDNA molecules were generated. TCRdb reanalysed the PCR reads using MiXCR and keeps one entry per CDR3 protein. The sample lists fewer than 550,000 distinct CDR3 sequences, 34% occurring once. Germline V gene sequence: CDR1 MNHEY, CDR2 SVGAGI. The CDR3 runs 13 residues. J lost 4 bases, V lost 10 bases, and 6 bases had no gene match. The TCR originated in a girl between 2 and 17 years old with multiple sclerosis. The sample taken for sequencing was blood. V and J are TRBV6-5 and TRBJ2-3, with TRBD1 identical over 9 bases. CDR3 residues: CAIRDRVSDTQYS. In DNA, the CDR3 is TGTGCCATACGGGACAGGGTGTCAGATACGCAGTATTCT.